One and the same sample provided the 22 T cell receptor beta chains below, sequenced in a study of tumor-infiltrating lymphocytes in primary liver carcinoma. TCR beta cDNA was made from 450 to 550 ng total RNA with a constant-region primer. Library construction for TCR beta comprised three nested multiplex PCR rounds performed with slightly modified ARM-PCR. For around 9 cycles apiece, the opening two PCR rounds ran with TRBV1-TRBV30 forward primers and a C-beta reverse primer. TCRdb re-analysed the multiplex PCR reads in MiXCR, keeping a single row per CDR3 protein. The repertoire holds tens of thousands of distinct CDR3 sequences, with around 77% as singletons. Extraction of RNA together with DNA used about 17-31 mg of unsorted bulk tissue. Specimen: liver tumor tissue from sampling region 5. Subset reported: tumor region T5, tumor centre. The receptors stem from a man aged 35 to 55 with primary liver carcinoma and hepatitis B virus infection.

The chain uses TRBV11-2 and TRBJ2-5; D remains unclear. Deletions cut 3 bases from V and 6 bases from J, with 5 bases between. Germline values: CDR1 SGHAT, CDR2 FQNNGV. The length of the CDR3 is 11 residues. CDR3 sequence (DNA): TGTGCCAGCAGCTTCGGGCAGACCCAGTACTTC. It translates to CASSFGQTQYF.

Turning to this clonotype: A read error is likely, as this CDR3 ends without the conserved phenylalanine or tryptophan. This chain uses TRBV14 with TRBJ2-1; 9 nucleotides match TRBD1. Looked up from germline, CDR1 is SGHDN and CDR2 is FVKESK. This CDR3 region has 17 residues. V was clipped by 0 bases and J by 4 bases; unmatched bases: 7. Here the CDR3 reads CASSQEVHGTGYNEQFL. DNA of the CDR3: TGTGCCAGCAGCCAAGAGGTTCACGGGACAGGGTACAATGAGCAGTTCTTA.

The CDR3 DNA follows: TGTGCCGGCGAGCAAGGGACAGCCCAAGAGACCCAGTACTTC. It is translated as CAGEQGTAQETQYF. The rearrangement uses TRBV7-8 and TRBJ2-5; TRBD1 matches at 7 bases. This CDR3 is 14 amino acids long. The V gene's germline CDR1 is SGHVS and CDR2 FQNEAQ. Unmatched junction bases numbered 10, after V lost 11 bases and J lost 1 base.

For this clonotype: The germline gene is not matched at one end of the junction; a read error may be the cause. The chain carries TRBV6-5 and TRBJ1-2; TRBD1 is a possible D gene (5 bases). The germline V gene has CDR1 MNHEY and CDR2 SVGAGI. The CDR3 contains 13 residues. CDR3 sequence (DNA): TGTGCCAACATCCTCAGTCGGGGCTATGGCTACACCTTT. It specifies CANILSRGYGYTF.

Points on this clonotype: An end of the junction does not agree with germline; a read error may underlie this. V is TRBV4-2 and J is TRBJ1-2; D possibly corresponds to TRBD1 (6 bases). CDR3 length: 14 amino acids. CDR1 and CDR2 from the germline V gene are LGHNA and YNFKEQ. The CDR3 DNA sequence: TGTGCCGGCAGCCAAGAATGGACAGATGATGGCTACACCTTC. This translates into CAGSQEWTDDGYTF.

A note on this clonotype: Germline is not matched at one junction end, which may reflect a read error. The rearrangement joins TRBV24-1 to TRBJ2-7, with D possibly being TRBD1 or TRBD2 (5 bases each). The CDR3 length is 15 residues. CDR1 is KGHDR, CDR2 SFDVKD, per germline. The DNA of the CDR3 is TGCGCCGCCAGTCGGACGGGGCAGGGAACCCACGAGCAGTACTTC. Translated: CAASRTGQGTHEQYF.

Of note for this clonotype: The CDR3 carries no conserved terminal phenylalanine or tryptophan, so it likely arises from a read error. The rearrangement links TRBV29-1 to TRBJ2-3; the D call may be TRBD1 or TRBD2 (5 bases each). The CDR3 contains 13 residues. Germline V gene lookup returns CDR1 SQVTM and CDR2 ANQGSEA. The CDR3 reads CSVRDLRTDTQYY. The DNA of the CDR3 is TGCAGCGTTCGGGACCTCCGCACTGATACGCAGTATTAT.

Concerning this clonotype itself: The conserved phenylalanine or tryptophan is not found at the CDR3 terminus, so this likely reflects a read error. The chain carries TRBV5-1 and TRBJ1-2, with D unresolved. CDR1 is SGHRS and CDR2 is YFSETQ in the germline V gene. The CDR3 has 13 amino acids. DNA of the CDR3: TGCGCCAACAGCTTGCTGTCGGACTATGGCTACACCTCC. Translating it yields CANSLLSDYGYTS.

There are a few counts of this clonotype. CDR3 protein: CASSPGGAEQFF. For the CDR3, the DNA is TGTGCCAGCAGCCCCGGGGGAGCGGAGCAGTTCTTC. V usage is TRBV7-7 and J usage is TRBJ2-1; tentative D call: TRBD2 (6 bases). This CDR3 is 12 amino acids long. Germline CDR1 and CDR2: SSHAT and FNYEAQ (reference sequence). V gave up 5 bases and J gave up 10 bases, with 12 bases separating them.

Concerning this clonotype itself: With a much larger clone just one base away, this may be a read error. V and J are TRBV19 and TRBJ2-1; TRBD1 might be the D (6 bases). The CDR3 covers 14 residues. Germline-derived CDR1 and CDR2 are LNHDA and SQIVND (reference sequence). CDR3 amino acids: CVSSRGQRMNEQFF. For the CDR3, the DNA is TGTGTCAGTAGTAGAGGACAGCGGATGAATGAGCAGTTCTTC. The whole variable domain, remainder taken from reference TRBV19 and TRBJ2-1, is DGGITQSPKYLFRKEGQNVTLSCEQNLNHDAMYWYRQDPGQGLRLIYYSQIVNDFQKGDIAEGYSVSREKKESFPLTVTSAQKNPTAFYLCVSSRGQRMNEQFFGPGTRLTVL.

Concerning this clonotype itself: At one end, the junction sequence differs from germline, possibly due to a read error. The chain recombines TRBV6-1 with TRBJ1-5; D gene unclear. CDR3 length: 15 residues. Germline lookup yields CDR1 MNHNS and CDR2 SASEGT. CDR3 in amino acids: CATLMGSNSNQPHHF. For the CDR3, the DNA is TGTGCCACCCTGATGGGCAGTAATAGCAATCAGCCCCACCATTTT.

Relative to its sample, this clonotype is medium-sized. This chain joins TRBV7-8 and TRBJ2-3; D perhaps matches TRBD1 (8 bases). The V end was cut by 4 bases, the J end by 6 bases, with 20 bases between. Germline lookup yields CDR1 SGHVS and CDR2 FQNEAQ. CDR3 size: 16 residues. CDR3 nucleotide sequence: TGTGCCAGCAGCTCAACAGGGGGGGGATATTCGGATACGCAGTATTTT. Protein product: CASSSTGGGYSDTQYF.

This clonotype has a count of ten or more. V is TRBV28 and J is TRBJ2-1; the match to TRBD1 covers 8 bases. The length of the CDR3 is 15 residues. Trimming removed 4 bases from V and 8 bases from J; junction bases left unmatched: 10. Germline values: CDR1 MDHEN, CDR2 SYDVKM. The CDR3 nucleotides read TGTGCCAGCAGTTATGTTCCAGGGGGCAGAGATGAGCAGTTCTTC. Its translation is CASSYVPGGRDEQFF.

The V call is TRBV20-1, the J call TRBJ1-6; unclear D gene. The CDR3 has 12 residues. Trimming cost V 5 bases and J 9 bases, with 11 bases left between them. The germline gives CDR1 DFQATT, CDR2 SNEGSKA (reference sequence). The CDR3 nucleotides read TGCAGTGCTCGCCCACAAATTTCACCCCTCCACTTT. Protein product: CSARPQISPLHF.

This chain links TRBV11-3 with TRBJ2-3, with D unclear. This CDR3 contains 13 residues. Per germline, CDR1 SGHNT and CDR2 YENEEA. The CDR3 here is CISSLAHRDTQYF. Here the CDR3 DNA reads TGTATCAGTAGCTTAGCCCACAGAGATACGCAGTATTTT.

This clonotype appeared once. The V and J genes are TRBV7-9 and TRBJ2-3; the D gene is possibly TRBD2 (5 bases). This CDR3 contains 17 residues. Germline V lookup: CDR1 SEHNR, CDR2 FQNEAQ (reference sequence). The V end lost 5 bases, the J end lost 3 bases, and 21 bases lay between the germline ends. DNA of the CDR3: TGTGCCAGCAGCATAGATAGAGGGTGGCGGCGTACAGATACGCAGTATTTT. It yields the protein CASSIDRGWRRTDTQYF.

Turning to this clonotype: One junction end does not reproduce the germline sequence, and a read error may be involved. The chain has TRBV6-1 and TRBJ1-2; D perhaps matches TRBD1 (6 bases). CDR1 and CDR2 from the germline V gene are MNHNS and SASEGT. The length of the CDR3 is 14 residues. CDR3 bases: TGTGCCAGCACCATAACGGCAGGGGTCTATGGTTACACCTTC. Its protein is CASTITAGVYGYTF.

This clonotype was seen once. Relative to the germline gene, one junction end is altered; a read error may explain this. The chain links TRBV12-3 or TRBV12-4 to TRBJ2-5; 7 positions match TRBD2. The CDR3 has 13 residues. The CDR3 region has the DNA TGTGCTAGCAGCTGGAGCGGGGCAGAGACCCAGTACTTC. Its translation is CASSWSGAETQYF.

This clonotype appeared once. The V gene is TRBV6-5, the J gene TRBJ2-7; 11 nucleotides line up with TRBD1. V trimming: 11 bases; J trimming: 3 bases; junction bases outside the gene matches: 12. The CDR3 runs 15 residues. The germline V gene encodes CDR1 MNHEY and CDR2 SVGAGI. CDR3 sequence (DNA): TGTGCCTGCCGTGACGGGACAGGGGGAGGCTACGAGCAGTACTTC. Amino acids: CACRDGTGGGYEQYF.

Concerning this clonotype itself: The CDR3 does not close with the conserved phenylalanine or tryptophan, likely indicating a read error. J is TRBJ2-5 and V is TRBV6-2 or TRBV6-3; D may be TRBD2 (7 bases). CDR1 is MNHEY, CDR2 SVGEGT, per germline. Trimming left V 11 bases short and J 5 bases short, with 24 bases between. The CDR3 extends over 15 amino acids. The CDR3 DNA reads as TGTGCCGGCGCCAGGGGCGGGAGTGATATGGAGACCCAGTACTTG. Translation: CAGARGGSDMETQYL.

Concerning this clonotype itself: The junction shows a germline mismatch at one end, possibly a read error. The chain couples TRBV30 to TRBJ1-5; possible D gene TRBD1, 6 bases. CDR1 and CDR2 (germline): GTSNPN, SVGIG (reference sequence). There are 15 residues in the CDR3. The CDR3 region is CTWALAGGRNQPLHF. CDR3 nucleotide sequence: TGTACCTGGGCCCTCGCGGGGGGCCGCAATCAACCCCTGCATTTT.

A note on this clonotype: Here the CDR3 omits its conserved ending phenylalanine or tryptophan, so a read error is the likely source. No DNA is shown, since the ends of the CDR3 on it are uncertain; the CDR3 is the one TCRdb lists. The rearrangement uses TRBV11-1 and TRBJ2-6. Germline CDR1 reads SGHAT; CDR2 reads FQDESV (reference sequence). The CDR3 numbers 16 amino acids, ends counted. The CDR3 loop is CASSHPRTSGANVLTL.